These 20 T cell receptor beta chains were sequenced from one sample in a study of OX40 agonist ivuxolimab in advanced cancers. Assay used: immunoSEQ multiplex PCR; TCRdb lists only in-frame clones, some missing. The repertoire includes 57,000 or so clones, under 85% of them detected once, and approximately 3.2% sits in the top ten. Sequencing was performed on CD4+ or CD8+ T cells sorted from blood, taken in a trial of the OX40 agonist ivuxolimab. These receptor sequences come from an adult with an advanced solid tumor such as melanoma, head and neck, liver or kidney cancer.

V is TRBV29-1 and J is TRBJ2-7, with TRBD1 matching 12 bases. Germline assignment: CDR1 SQVTM and CDR2 ANQGSEA. V gave up 7 bases and J gave up 6 bases; unmatched junction bases: 7. This CDR3 contains 13 residues. The CDR3 sequence is CSAGDRGPREQYF. The CDR3 DNA sequence: TGCAGCGCGGGGGACAGGGGGCCCCGCGAGCAGTACTTC.

The chain links TRBV4-2 to TRBJ2-5; 10 nucleotides line up with TRBD2. V lost 0 bases and J lost 6; bases outside the gene matches: 10. CDR1 is LGHNA, CDR2 YNFKEQ, per germline. The length of the CDR3 is 17 residues. The CDR3 here is CASSQEGAGGPSKTQYF. The CDR3 region has the DNA TGTGCCAGCAGCCAAGAAGGAGCGGGGGGGCCTTCTAAGACCCAGTACTTC.

The chain links TRBV9 to TRBJ2-5, with D tentatively TRBD2 (5 bases). V was shortened by 2 bases and J by 2 bases, with 13 bases between the two germline ends. Per germline, CDR1 SGDLS and CDR2 YYNGEE. The CDR3 length is 15 residues. CDR3 residues: CASSVEGRQQETQYF. The CDR3 coding sequence is TGTGCCAGCAGCGTCGAGGGCCGCCAGCAAGAGACCCAGTACTTC. Combining the CDR3 with reference TRBV9 and TRBJ2-5 gives the whole variable domain DSGVTQTPKHLITATGQRVTLRCSPRSGDLSVYWYQQSLDQGLQFLIQYYNGEERAKGNILERFSAQQFPDLHSELNLSSLELGDSALYFCASSVEGRQQETQYFGPGTRLLVL.

This clone occurred a few times. The J gene is TRBJ2-7, the V gene TRBV5-1; 8 bases agree with TRBD1. Trimming took 3 bases from V and 2 from J; bases not matched to a gene: 4. The CDR3 runs 14 residues. Germline values: CDR1 SGHRS, CDR2 YFSETQ. For the CDR3, the DNA is TGCGCCAGCAGCTCCCAGACAGGGGCCTACGAGCAGTACTTC. It specifies CASSSQTGAYEQYF.

The CDR3 DNA is TGTGCCAGCAGCGGATTTAGCGGGGGGCCCGACGCGGAGCAGTTCTTC. Translating gives CASSGFSGGPDAEQFF. V gene TRBV5-6 combines with J gene TRBJ2-1; TRBD2 aligns across 10 bases. Losses at the gene ends were 4 bases for V and 10 bases for J; bases not matched to a gene: 14. CDR3 length: 16 amino acids. The germline V gene has CDR1 SGHDT and CDR2 YYEEEE.

This chain joins TRBV11-3 and TRBJ1-2; D unclear. CDR1 and CDR2 (germline): SGHNT, YENEEA. The CDR3 has 11 residues. Trimming took off 5 bases at V and 5 bases at J, with 6 bases between the two ends. CDR3 amino acids: CASSLGYGYTF. CDR3 nucleotides: TGTGCCAGCAGCCTCGGGTATGGCTACACCTTC.

V usage is TRBV6-1 and J usage is TRBJ2-7, with a tentative D call TRBD1 (6 bases). In germline, CDR1 is MNHNS, CDR2 SASEGT. V was pared by 2 bases and J by 1 base, with 9 bases between. The length of the CDR3 is 14 residues. The CDR3 spells CASSERGQSYEQYF. CDR3 DNA sequence: TGTGCCAGCAGTGAACGCGGACAGTCCTACGAGCAGTACTTC.

The chain combines TRBV19 with TRBJ1-5; perhaps TRBD1 as D (6 bases). The CDR3 sequence is 17 residues long. Germline V lookup: CDR1 LNHDA, CDR2 SQIVND (reference sequence). V was cut by 0 bases and J by 4 bases, with 16 bases left in between. The DNA for the CDR3 is TGTGCCAGTAGTATAGAGGCAGGGGTAAGGGGAAATCAGCCCCAGCATTTT. As protein: CASSIEAGVRGNQPQHF.

This rearrangement joins TRBV6-6 to TRBJ1-2, with 8 bases fitting TRBD1. V shed 0 bases, J shed 4 bases, and the junction held 1 base outside the gene matches. Germline CDR1 is MNHNY and CDR2 is SVGAGI (reference sequence). There are 14 residues in the CDR3. The chain's CDR3 is CASSYSTGGYGYTF. The CDR3 nucleotides are TGTGCCAGCAGTTACTCTACAGGGGGCTATGGCTACACCTTC.

The V call is TRBV5-1, the J call TRBJ2-3; TRBD1 might be the D (5 bases). The V gene lost 4 bases and the J gene lost 6 bases, with 18 bases spanning the gap. The CDR3 loop spans 15 amino acids. The germline V gene has CDR1 SGHRS and CDR2 YFSETQ. CDR3 protein: CASSLGQSEGDTQYF. CDR3 DNA: TGCGCCAGCAGCCTGGGGCAGTCGGAAGGGGATACGCAGTATTTT.

The gene calls are TRBV21-1 and TRBJ2-7; the D call in the table, TRBD1, was not verified against the DNA. TRBV21-1 is assigned pseudogene status. CDR3 length: 16 amino acids. The CDR3: CASSKARTGGRDEQYF. The CDR3, as DNA: TGTGCCAGCAGCAAAGCGCGGACAGGGGGCAGAGACGAGCAGTACTTC.

This sequence joins TRBV6-6 and TRBJ2-2, with D possibly matching TRBD1 (6 bases). V was cut by 1 base and J by 1 base, with 7 bases left in between. This CDR3 comprises 15 residues. Germline lookup yields CDR1 MNHNY and CDR2 SVGAGI (reference sequence). CDR3 DNA: TGTGCCAGCAGTTACTTACAGGGGAACACCGGGGAGCTGTTTTTT. This codes for CASSYLQGNTGELFF.

J is TRBJ2-2 and V is TRBV4-2; no reliable D call. CDR1 is LGHNA, CDR2 YNFKEQ, per germline. This CDR3 is built from 12 residues. The ends were cut back, 1 base at V and 8 bases at J, with 5 bases in the middle. The CDR3 DNA follows: TGTGCCAGCAGCCAAGGTGGAGGGGAGCTGTTTTTT. This sequence encodes CASSQGGGELFF.

The chain couples TRBV6-1 to TRBJ1-3, with D unclear. Trimming cost V 4 bases and J 4 bases, with 17 bases left between them. The CDR3 runs 16 residues. Germline-derived CDR1 and CDR2 are MNHNS and SASEGT. CDR3 sequence: CASSARTPGSGNTIYF. CDR3 sequence (DNA): TGTGCCAGCAGTGCCCGGACCCCTGGTTCCGGAAACACCATATATTTT.

The rearrangement uses TRBV5-1 and TRBJ1-2, with D tentatively TRBD1 (6 bases). This CDR3 comprises 16 residues. From germline, CDR1 is SGHRS and CDR2 YFSETQ. The V end lost 2 bases, the J end lost 1 base, and 15 bases lay between the germline ends. CDR3 sequence: CASSLNRAPFNYGYTF. The CDR3 region has the DNA TGCGCCAGCAGCTTAAACAGGGCCCCTTTTAACTATGGCTACACCTTC.

This rearrangement joins TRBV28 to TRBJ2-5, with 9 bases matching TRBD1. Germline V gene lookup returns CDR1 MDHEN and CDR2 SYDVKM. This CDR3 spans 16 amino acids. Trimming took 6 bases from V and 1 from J; bases not matched to a gene: 9. The DNA for the CDR3 is TGTGCCAGCAGCCCCCAGGGGACAGGGCCCCAAGAGACCCAGTACTTC. Translation gives CASSPQGTGPQETQYF.

This chain joins TRBV5-1 and TRBJ2-2; D is tentatively TRBD1 or TRBD2 (5 bases each). Germline loops: CDR1 SGHRS, CDR2 YFSETQ. The CDR3 length is 15 residues. Trimming took 3 bases from V and 1 from J, leaving 10 bases between them. CDR3 protein: CASSSGAQNTGELFF. The CDR3 DNA reads as TGCGCCAGCAGCTCCGGGGCGCAGAACACCGGGGAGCTGTTTTTT. Drawing the rest from reference TRBV5-1 and TRBJ2-2, the complete variable domain is KAGVTQTPRYLIKTRGQQVTLSCSPISGHRSVSWYQQTPGQGLQFLFEYFSETQRNKGNFPGRFSGRQFSNSRSEMNVSTLELGDSALYLCASSSGAQNTGELFFGEGSRLTVL.

This chain uses TRBV5-1 with TRBJ2-2, with a weak D call TRBD2 (7 bases). V was shortened by 4 bases and J by 4 bases, with 17 bases between the two germline ends. CDR3 length: 16 residues. From germline, CDR1 is SGHRS and CDR2 YFSETQ. Here the CDR3 reads CASSPGGGASTGELFF. The DNA for the CDR3 is TGCGCCAGCAGCCCAGGTGGGGGGGCTAGCACCGGGGAGCTGTTTTTT.

This clone has a handful of counts. The chain links TRBV28 to TRBJ2-3; D is perhaps TRBD2 (6 bases). CDR1 and CDR2 (germline): MDHEN, SYDVKM. CDR3 size: 16 residues. V was trimmed by 4 bases and J by 4 bases, leaving 18 bases between them. CDR3 amino acids: CASSSVGTRIADTQYF. Written as DNA, the CDR3 is TGTGCCAGCAGTTCCGTCGGGACTCGCATTGCAGATACGCAGTATTTT.

The V call is TRBV5-1, the J call TRBJ2-2, with D possibly matching TRBD1 (5 bases). The CDR3 extends over 16 amino acids. Trimming left V 3 bases short and J 3 bases short, with 15 bases between. Germline loops: CDR1 SGHRS, CDR2 YFSETQ. The CDR3 sequence: CASSSRQLGDTGELFF. The CDR3, as DNA: TGCGCCAGCAGCTCGCGACAGCTAGGGGACACCGGGGAGCTGTTTTTT.